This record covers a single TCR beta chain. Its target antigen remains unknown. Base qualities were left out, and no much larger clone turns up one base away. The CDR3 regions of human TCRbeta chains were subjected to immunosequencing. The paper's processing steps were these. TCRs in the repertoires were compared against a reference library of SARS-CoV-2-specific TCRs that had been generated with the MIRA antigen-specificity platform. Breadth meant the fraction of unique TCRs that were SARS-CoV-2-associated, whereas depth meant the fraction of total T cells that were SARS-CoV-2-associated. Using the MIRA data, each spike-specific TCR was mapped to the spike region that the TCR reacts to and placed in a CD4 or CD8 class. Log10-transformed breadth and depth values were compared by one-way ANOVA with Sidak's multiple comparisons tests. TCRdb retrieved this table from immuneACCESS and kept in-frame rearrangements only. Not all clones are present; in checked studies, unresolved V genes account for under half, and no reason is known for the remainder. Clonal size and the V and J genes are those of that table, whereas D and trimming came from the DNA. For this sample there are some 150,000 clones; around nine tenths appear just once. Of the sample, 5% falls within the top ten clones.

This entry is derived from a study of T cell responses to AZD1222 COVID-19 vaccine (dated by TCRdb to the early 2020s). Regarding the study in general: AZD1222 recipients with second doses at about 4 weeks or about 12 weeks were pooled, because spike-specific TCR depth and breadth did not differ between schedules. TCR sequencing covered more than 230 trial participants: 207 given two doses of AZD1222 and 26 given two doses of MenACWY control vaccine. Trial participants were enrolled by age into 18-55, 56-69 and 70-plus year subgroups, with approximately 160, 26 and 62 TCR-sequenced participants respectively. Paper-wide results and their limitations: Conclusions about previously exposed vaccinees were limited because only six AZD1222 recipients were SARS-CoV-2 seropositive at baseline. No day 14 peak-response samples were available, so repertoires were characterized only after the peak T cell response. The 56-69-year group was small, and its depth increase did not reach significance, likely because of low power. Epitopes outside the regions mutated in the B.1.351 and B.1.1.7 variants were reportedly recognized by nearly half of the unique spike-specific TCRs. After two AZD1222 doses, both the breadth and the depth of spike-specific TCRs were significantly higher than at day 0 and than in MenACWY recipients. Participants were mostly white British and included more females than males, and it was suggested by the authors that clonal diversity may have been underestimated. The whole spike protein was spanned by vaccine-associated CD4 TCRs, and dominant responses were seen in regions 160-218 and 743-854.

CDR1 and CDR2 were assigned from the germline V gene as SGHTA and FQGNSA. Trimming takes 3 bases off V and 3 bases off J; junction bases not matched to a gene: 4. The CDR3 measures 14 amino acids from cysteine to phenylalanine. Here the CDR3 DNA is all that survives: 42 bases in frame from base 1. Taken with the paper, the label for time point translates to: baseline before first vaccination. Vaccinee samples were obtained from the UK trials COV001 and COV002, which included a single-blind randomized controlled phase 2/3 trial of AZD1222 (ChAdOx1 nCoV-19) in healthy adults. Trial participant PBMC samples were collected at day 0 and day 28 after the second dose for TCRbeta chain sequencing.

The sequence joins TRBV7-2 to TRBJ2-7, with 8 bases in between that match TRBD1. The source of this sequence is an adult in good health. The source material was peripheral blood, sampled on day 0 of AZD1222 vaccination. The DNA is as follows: TGTGCCAGCAGCTTGGGGACAGGATACTACGAGCAGTACTTC. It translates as CASSLGTGYYEQYF.